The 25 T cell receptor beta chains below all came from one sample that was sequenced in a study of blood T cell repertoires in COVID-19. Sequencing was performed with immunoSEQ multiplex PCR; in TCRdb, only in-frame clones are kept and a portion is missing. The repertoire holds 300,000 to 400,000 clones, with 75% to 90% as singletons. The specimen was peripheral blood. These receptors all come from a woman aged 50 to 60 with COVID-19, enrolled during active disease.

CDR3 protein: CASSLVRTLDTQYF. DNA for the CDR3: TGCGCCAGCAGCTTGGTCCGGACTCTAGATACGCAGTATTTT. The chain employs TRBV5-1 and TRBJ2-3; maybe TRBD2 (5 bases). The CDR3 loop spans 14 amino acids. CDR1 is SGHRS and CDR2 is YFSETQ in the germline V gene. V lost 0 bases to trimming and J lost 5 bases, with 10 bases between them.

The CDR3 reads CASRPTGTNTEAFF. The CDR3 coding sequence is TGTGCCAGCAGACCGACAGGAACGAACACTGAAGCTTTCTTT. The chain links TRBV27 to TRBJ1-1; the D gene is possibly TRBD1 (6 bases). Trimming left V 6 bases short and J 1 base short, with 12 bases between. The CDR3 is 14 amino acids. Germline V gene data show CDR1 as MNHEY and CDR2 as SMNVEV (reference sequence).

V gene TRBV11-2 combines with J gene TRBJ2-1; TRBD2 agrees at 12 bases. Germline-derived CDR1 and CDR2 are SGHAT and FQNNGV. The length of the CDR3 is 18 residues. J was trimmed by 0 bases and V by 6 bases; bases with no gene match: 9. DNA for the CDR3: TGTGCCAGCAGGCGGGGACTAGCGGGCTCCAGCTCCTACAATGAGCAGTTCTTC. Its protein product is CASRRGLAGSSSYNEQFF.

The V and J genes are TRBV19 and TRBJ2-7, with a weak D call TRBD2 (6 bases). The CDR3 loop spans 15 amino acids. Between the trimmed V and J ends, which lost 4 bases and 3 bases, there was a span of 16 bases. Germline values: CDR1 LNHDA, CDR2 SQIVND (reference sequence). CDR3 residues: CASSTRESSHYEQYF. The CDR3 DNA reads TGTGCCAGTAGTACCCGGGAGTCTAGCCACTACGAGCAGTACTTC.

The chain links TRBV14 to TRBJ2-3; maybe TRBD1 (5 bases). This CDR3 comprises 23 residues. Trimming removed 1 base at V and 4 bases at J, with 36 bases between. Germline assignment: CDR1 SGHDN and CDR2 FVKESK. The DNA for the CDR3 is TGTGCCAGCAGCCAAGGCCCTCCGTATGGGTCCGAAGAACAGGACGGCGTTGCAGATACGCAGTATTTT. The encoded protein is CASSQGPPYGSEEQDGVADTQYF.

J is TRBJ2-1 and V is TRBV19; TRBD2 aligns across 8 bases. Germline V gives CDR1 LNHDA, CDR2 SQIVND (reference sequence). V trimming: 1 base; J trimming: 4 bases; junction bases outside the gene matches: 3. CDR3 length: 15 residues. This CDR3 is CASSIVAGPYNEQFF. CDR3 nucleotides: TGTGCCAGTAGTATAGTAGCGGGACCATACAATGAGCAGTTCTTC.

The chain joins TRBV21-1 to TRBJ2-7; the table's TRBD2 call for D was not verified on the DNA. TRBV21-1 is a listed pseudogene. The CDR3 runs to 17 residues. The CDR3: CASSRGLAGGYSYEQYF. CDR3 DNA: TGTGCCAGCAGCCGGGGACTAGCGGGAGGTTATTCCTACGAGCAGTACTTC.

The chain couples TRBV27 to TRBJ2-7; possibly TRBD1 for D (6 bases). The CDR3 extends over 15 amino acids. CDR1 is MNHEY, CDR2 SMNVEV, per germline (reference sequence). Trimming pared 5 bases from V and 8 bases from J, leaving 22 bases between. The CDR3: CASSPRTVANSKQYF. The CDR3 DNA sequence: TGTGCCAGCAGTCCCCGGACAGTGGCCAACTCCAAGCAGTACTTC.

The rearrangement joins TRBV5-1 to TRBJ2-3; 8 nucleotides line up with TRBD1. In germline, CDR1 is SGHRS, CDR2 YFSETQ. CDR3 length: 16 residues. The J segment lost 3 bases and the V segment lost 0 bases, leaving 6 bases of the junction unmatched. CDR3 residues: CASSLAQGAGTDTQYF. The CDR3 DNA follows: TGCGCCAGCAGCTTGGCCCAGGGGGCAGGGACAGATACGCAGTATTTT.

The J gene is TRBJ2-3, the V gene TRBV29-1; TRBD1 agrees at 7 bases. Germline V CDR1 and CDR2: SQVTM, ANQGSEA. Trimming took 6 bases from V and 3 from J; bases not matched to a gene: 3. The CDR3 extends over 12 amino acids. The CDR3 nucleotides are TGCAGCGTCGGACAGGAGACAGATACGCAGTATTTT. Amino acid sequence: CSVGQETDTQYF.

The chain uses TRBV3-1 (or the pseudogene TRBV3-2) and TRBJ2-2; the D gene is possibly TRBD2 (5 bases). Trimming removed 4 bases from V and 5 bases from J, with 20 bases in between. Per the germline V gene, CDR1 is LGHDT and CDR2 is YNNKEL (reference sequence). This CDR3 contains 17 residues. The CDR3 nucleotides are TGTGCCAGCAGCCCTACTGGGCCTAGCCTGGGGACCGGGGAGCTGTTTTTT. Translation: CASSPTGPSLGTGELFF.

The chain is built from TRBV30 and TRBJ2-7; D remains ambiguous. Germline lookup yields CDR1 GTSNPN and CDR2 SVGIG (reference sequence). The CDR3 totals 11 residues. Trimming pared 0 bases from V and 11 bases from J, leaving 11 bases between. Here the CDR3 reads CAWSVNGQEYF. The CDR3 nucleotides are TGTGCCTGGAGTGTAAACGGCCAGGAGTACTTC.

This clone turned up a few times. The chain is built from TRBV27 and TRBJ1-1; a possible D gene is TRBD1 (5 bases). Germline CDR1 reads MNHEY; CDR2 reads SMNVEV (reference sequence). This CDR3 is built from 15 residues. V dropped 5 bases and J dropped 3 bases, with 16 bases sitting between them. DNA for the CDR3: TGTGCCAGCAGTGGAGCAGGGTTTTCGGACACTGAAGCTTTCTTT. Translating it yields CASSGAGFSDTEAFF.

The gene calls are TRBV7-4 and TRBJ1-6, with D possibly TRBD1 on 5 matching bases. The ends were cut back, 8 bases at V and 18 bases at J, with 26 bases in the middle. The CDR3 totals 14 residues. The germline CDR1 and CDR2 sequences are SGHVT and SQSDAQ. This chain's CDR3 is CASPFRGRVWSHHF. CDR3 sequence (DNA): TGTGCCAGCCCCTTCCGGGGGAGGGTCTGGTCTCACCACTTT.

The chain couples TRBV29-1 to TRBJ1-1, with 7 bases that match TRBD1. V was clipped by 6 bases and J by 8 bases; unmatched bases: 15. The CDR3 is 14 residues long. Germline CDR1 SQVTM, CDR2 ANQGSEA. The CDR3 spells CSVRRGQATAEAFF. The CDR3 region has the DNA TGCAGCGTAAGACGCGGACAGGCAACTGCGGAAGCTTTCTTT.

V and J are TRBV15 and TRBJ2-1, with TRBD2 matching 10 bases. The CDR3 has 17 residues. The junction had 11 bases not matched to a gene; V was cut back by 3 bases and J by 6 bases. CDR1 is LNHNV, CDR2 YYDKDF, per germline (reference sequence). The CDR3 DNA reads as TGTGCCACCAGCAGGTTTAAGGGGTCTAGCGGGAGCAATGAGCAGTTCTTC. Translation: CATSRFKGSSGSNEQFF. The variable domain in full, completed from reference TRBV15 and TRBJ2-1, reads DAMVIQNPRYQVTQFGKPVTLSCSQTLNHNVMYWYQQKSSQAPKLLFHYYDKDFNNEADTPDNFQSRRPNTSFCFLDIRSPGLGDTAMYLCATSRFKGSSGSNEQFFGPGTRLTVL.

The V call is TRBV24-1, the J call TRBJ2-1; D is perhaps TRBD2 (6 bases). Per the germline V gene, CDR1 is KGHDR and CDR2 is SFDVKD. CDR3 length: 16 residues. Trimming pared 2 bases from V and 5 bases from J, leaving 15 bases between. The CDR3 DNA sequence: TGTGCCACCAGTGATTCAGTGGCCTCGGGGGACAATGAGCAGTTCTTC. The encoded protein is CATSDSVASGDNEQFF.

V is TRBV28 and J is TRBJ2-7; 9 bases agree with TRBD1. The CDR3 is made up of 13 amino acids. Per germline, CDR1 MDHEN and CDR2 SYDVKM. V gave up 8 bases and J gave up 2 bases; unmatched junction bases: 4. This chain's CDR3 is CASSYRGPYEQYF. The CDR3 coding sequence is TGTGCCAGCTCCTACAGGGGGCCCTACGAGCAGTACTTC. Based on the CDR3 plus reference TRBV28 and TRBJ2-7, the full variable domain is DVKVTQSSRYLVKRTGEKVFLECVQDMDHENMFWYRQDPGLGLRLIYFSYDVKMKEKGDIPEGYSVSREKKERFSLILESASTNQTSMYLCASSYRGPYEQYFGPGTRLTVT.

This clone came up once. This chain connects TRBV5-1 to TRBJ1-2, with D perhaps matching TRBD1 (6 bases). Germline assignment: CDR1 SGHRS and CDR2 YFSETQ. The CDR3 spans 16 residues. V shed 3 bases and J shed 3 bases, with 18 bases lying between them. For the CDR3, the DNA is TGCGCCAGCAGCTCGCGGGGGCGCAGAGGTGACTATGGCTACACCTTC. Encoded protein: CASSSRGRRGDYGYTF.

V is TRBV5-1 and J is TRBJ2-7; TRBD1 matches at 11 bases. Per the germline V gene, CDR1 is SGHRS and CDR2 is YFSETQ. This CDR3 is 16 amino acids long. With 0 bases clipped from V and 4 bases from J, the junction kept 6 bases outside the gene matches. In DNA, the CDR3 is TGCGCCAGCAGCTTGGCCGGACAGGGGGCCCTATACGAGCAGTACTTC. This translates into CASSLAGQGALYEQYF.

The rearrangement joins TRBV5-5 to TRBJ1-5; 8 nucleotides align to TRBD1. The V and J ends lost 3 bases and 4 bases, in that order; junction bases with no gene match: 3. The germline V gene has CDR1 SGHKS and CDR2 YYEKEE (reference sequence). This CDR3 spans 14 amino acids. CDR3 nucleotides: TGTGCCAGCAGCTCCCAGGGGGCGAATCAGCCCCAGCATTTT. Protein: CASSSQGANQPQHF.

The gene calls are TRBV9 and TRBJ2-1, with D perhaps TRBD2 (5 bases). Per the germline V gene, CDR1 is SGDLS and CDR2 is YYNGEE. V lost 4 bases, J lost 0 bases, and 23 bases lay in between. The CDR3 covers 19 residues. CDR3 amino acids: CASSPRFNRIGSSYNEQFF. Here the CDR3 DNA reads TGTGCCAGCAGCCCGCGTTTTAACCGCATAGGGAGCTCCTACAATGAGCAGTTCTTC.

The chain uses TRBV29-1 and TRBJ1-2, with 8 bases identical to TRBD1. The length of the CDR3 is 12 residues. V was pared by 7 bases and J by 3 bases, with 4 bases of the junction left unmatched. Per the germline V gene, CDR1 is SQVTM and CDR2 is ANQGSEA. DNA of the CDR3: TGCAGCGGGACAGGGACAGACTATGGCTACACCTTC. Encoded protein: CSGTGTDYGYTF.

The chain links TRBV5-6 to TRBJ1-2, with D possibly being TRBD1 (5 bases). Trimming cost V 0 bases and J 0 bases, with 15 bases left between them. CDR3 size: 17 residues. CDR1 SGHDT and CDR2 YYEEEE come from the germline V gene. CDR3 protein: CASSLGQLTLTNYGYTF. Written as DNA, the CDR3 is TGTGCCAGCAGCTTGGGACAGCTAACTCTGACTAACTATGGCTACACCTTC. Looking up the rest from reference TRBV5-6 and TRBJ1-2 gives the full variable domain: DAGVTQSPTHLIKTRGQQVTLRCSPKSGHDTVSWYQQALGQGPQFIFQYYEEEERQRGNFPDRFSGHQFPNYSSELNVNALLLGDSALYLCASSLGQLTLTNYGYTFGSGTRLTVV.

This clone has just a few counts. The CDR3 here is CASSLTNNEQFF. The DNA for the CDR3 is TGCGCCAGCAGCTTGACTAACAATGAGCAGTTCTTC. V usage is TRBV5-1 and J usage is TRBJ2-1, with D unclear. The germline V gene encodes CDR1 SGHRS and CDR2 YFSETQ. Trimming took 1 base from V and 5 from J, leaving 4 bases between them. The CDR3 is 12 amino acids.